The rows below give T cell receptor beta chains drawn from one sample of a study of shared clonotypes between healthy human individuals. Sequencing used immunoSEQ multiplex PCR; TCRdb keeps in-frame clones, though not all of them. The repertoire includes approximately 2.3 million clones, more than 80% of them detected once, and 0.39% sits in the top ten. The sample was naive CD4+ T cells from PBMCs. These receptor sequences come from a man aged 18 to 29 in good health. Some clones in this sample may be carry-over from other donors' samples. The CDR3 runs from the conserved cysteine through the conserved F or W. A D gene is named only where the DNA matches it firmly. Clone size is given for some rows only: seen once, a few or many times, or a class if the clone is expanded.

cdr3_nt: TGTGCCAGCAGCTACGGACAGGGTGAAGCTTTCTTT
cdr3_aa: CASSYGQGEAFF
d_call: TRBD1
j_call: TRBJ1-1
clone_size: NA
v_call: TRBV5-6

cdr3_nt: TGTGCCAGCAGCTTAGGGCAGGGGGATCAGCCCCAGCATTTT
cdr3_aa: CASSLGQGDQPQHF
d_call: TRBD1
j_call: TRBJ1-5
clone_size: few
v_call: TRBV7-2

cdr3_nt: TGTGCCAGCAGTTTACTCCCCGCCGGGGTTTACTATGGCTACACCTTC
cdr3_aa: CASSLLPAGVYYGYTF
d_call: NA
j_call: TRBJ1-2
clone_size: NA
v_call: TRBV28

cdr3_nt: TGTGCCAGCAGCGTGGACAGGGGGCCAGACGAGCAGTTCTTC
cdr3_aa: CASSVDRGPDEQFF
d_call: TRBD1
j_call: TRBJ2-1
clone_size: once
v_call: TRBV7-2

cdr3_nt: TGTGCCAGCAGTGAAACGCCAGGCAATCAGCCCCAGCATTTT
cdr3_aa: CASSETPGNQPQHF
d_call: NA
j_call: TRBJ1-5
clone_size: NA
v_call: TRBV2

cdr3_nt: TGTGCCAGCGCAGTAGTCCCAGGGGGCAATGAAGCTTTCTTT
cdr3_aa: CASAVVPGGNEAFF
d_call: TRBD1
j_call: TRBJ1-1
clone_size: NA
v_call: TRBV6-4

cdr3_nt: TGTGCCAGCAGCCAGCTAGCGGGGGGCCCCTACGAGCAGTACTTC
cdr3_aa: CASSQLAGGPYEQYF
d_call: TRBD2
j_call: TRBJ2-7
clone_size: NA
v_call: TRBV7-9

cdr3_nt: TGTGCCAGCAGCTTGAACTCCGGGACAGGGATCTATGGCTACACCTTC
cdr3_aa: CASSLNSGTGIYGYTF
d_call: TRBD1
j_call: TRBJ1-2
clone_size: NA
v_call: TRBV5-4

cdr3_nt: TGTGCCTGGAGATTATCCAGCACCTACGAGCAGTACTTC
cdr3_aa: CAWRLSSTYEQYF
d_call: NA
j_call: TRBJ2-7
clone_size: NA
v_call: TRBV30

cdr3_nt: TGTGCCAGCAGTTACTCGAATAGGGCCGATTCCAGTACCTTC
cdr3_aa: CASSYSNRADSSTF
d_call: NA
j_call: TRBJ1-2
clone_size: NA
v_call: TRBV6-6

cdr3_nt: TGTGCCAGCTCACCCAGGGTTCCGCCTGGAAACACCATATATTTT
cdr3_aa: CASSPRVPPGNTIYF
d_call: NA
j_call: TRBJ1-3
clone_size: NA
v_call: TRBV18

cdr3_nt: TGTGCCTGGAGTCGGGGACTAGCCTACAATGAGCAGTTCTTC
cdr3_aa: CAWSRGLAYNEQFF
d_call: TRBD2
j_call: TRBJ2-1
clone_size: NA
v_call: TRBV30

cdr3_nt: TGTGCCAGCAGTTACCAGGCCCTCACAGATACGCAGTATTTT
cdr3_aa: CASSYQALTDTQYF
d_call: NA
j_call: TRBJ2-3
clone_size: NA
v_call: TRBV6-5

cdr3_nt: TGCGCCAGCAGTCGATCCGGGTCCCAGCATTTT
cdr3_aa: CASSRSGSQHF
d_call: NA
j_call: TRBJ1-5
clone_size: NA
v_call: TRBV23-1

cdr3_nt: TGTGCCAGCAGCGGACTTCGGCAGGGTCAAGAGACCCAGTACTTC
cdr3_aa: CASSGLRQGQETQYF
d_call: NA
j_call: TRBJ2-5
clone_size: NA
v_call: TRBV5-8

cdr3_nt: TGTGCCAGCAGCGTAGCTGGTGAGGGGTTCGAAAAACTGTTTTTT
cdr3_aa: CASSVAGEGFEKLFF
d_call: NA
j_call: TRBJ1-4
clone_size: NA
v_call: TRBV9